This TCR beta chain was profiled in a study of cytomegalovirus exposure and HLA in healthy donors. Study conclusions and caveats: Investigators reported about 160 TCR beta chains as tied to cytomegalovirus. Most sequenced TCRs were rare (though some public TCRs occurred in many donors). Accounts indicate the classifier identified cytomegalovirus status with strong specificity and sensitivity.

Regarding donors, all were healthy bone marrow donors. V trimming: 1 base; J trimming: 5 bases; junction bases outside the gene matches: 6. In germline, CDR1 is MGHRA, CDR2 YSYEKL. The CDR3 runs 17 residues. Use of 60 Vbeta and 13 Jbeta primers characterized the PCR. The data were produced by immunoSEQ multiplex PCR, yet TCRdb's version contains in-frame clones alone and is incomplete. Among about 65,000 clones listed, 62% were seen once. This clone turned up a few times. Its antigen is unknown. Material for sequencing was PBMCs. The rearrangement links TRBV4-1 to TRBJ2-1; 12 bases line up with TRBD1. The TCR comes from a man under 40 in good health and CMV-seronegative. CDR3 in DNA: TGCGCCAGCAGCCAAGGCCTTAGGGACAGGGGGCACAATGAGCAGTTCTTC. Its protein is CASSQGLRDRGHNEQFF.